The present TCR beta chain was sequenced within a study of T cells in Graves' hyperthyroidism and ophthalmopathy. Study results and limitations: Stable hyperthyroidism was separated from ophthalmopathy by a model based on 13 V-J features. In validation, the model predicted ophthalmopathy. These predictions came a median roughly six months before onset.

If no ophthalmopathy progression occurred within 18 months, Graves' hyperthyroidism was stable. Cells are PBMCs isolated from 9 to 10 ml of fresh blood. The investigators amplified TCR beta CDR3 regions from RNA transcripts. The primer set for the first-round RT-PCR of the TCR CDR3 was HTBI. Using its own MiXCR run on the multiplex PCR reads, TCRdb lists one record per CDR3 protein. The sample contains 600,000 to 800,000 distinct CDR3 sequences, over 35% of which appear only once. The table lists this clonotype with many counts. The antigen is undetermined. V gave up 8 bases and J gave up 3 bases, with 10 bases separating them. CDR1 MDHEN and CDR2 SYDVKM come from the germline V gene. The CDR3 has 12 residues.

The V call is TRBV28, the J call TRBJ1-1; a possible D gene is TRBD1 (5 bases). The sample taken for sequencing was blood. The source of this sequence is a woman aged 40 to 55 with Graves' hyperthyroidism. CDR3 protein: CASSRGYTEAFF. The CDR3 DNA follows: TGTGCCAGCTCTAGGGGATACACTGAAGCTTTCTTT. The full variable domain, completed using reference TRBV28 and TRBJ1-1, is DVKVTQSSRYLVKRTGEKVFLECVQDMDHENMFWYRQDPGLGLRLIYFSYDVKMKEKGDIPEGYSVSREKKERFSLILESASTNQTSMYLCASSRGYTEAFFGQGTRLTVV.